These T cell receptor beta chains were read from a single sample in a study of T cell repertoires in cytomegalovirus infection. Their target antigens are unknown. TCRdb independently ran MiXCR on the reads; one entry per CDR3 protein. The sample records approximately 300,000 distinct CDR3 sequences, around 25% being singletons. The starting material was cultured PBMCs, obtained from culture after CMV antigen stimulation. Receptors originate from a human donor in good health (CMV status not recorded). Some clones in this sample may be carry-over from other donors' samples. CDR3s leave out the opening cysteine and the closing phenylalanine or tryptophan. Size values are once, few and many counts, or a class for expanded clones, and some rows have none.

CDR3,J,V,size
ASSPWDRPLSTDTQY,TRBJ2-3,TRBV7-8,few
ASSGHAGGRAF,TRBJ1-1,TRBV7-2,-
ASSVGTGWGHEQY,TRBJ2-7,TRBV27,few
ASSFSGPLRDGYT,TRBJ1-2,TRBV27,few
ASSGLAGGEDEQF,TRBJ2-1,TRBV28,-
ASSLLGQFYSNQPQH,TRBJ1-5,TRBV23-1,few
ASSLYREAYEQY,TRBJ2-7,TRBV7-2,-
ASSRGTLRYTEAF,TRBJ1-1,TRBV7-9,few
ASSQGGTGAAF,TRBJ1-1,TRBV4-3,few
ASRQGTDTQY,TRBJ2-3,TRBV12-3/TRBV12-4,-
ASSPRLAGRDTQY,TRBJ2-3,TRBV7-2,few
AISWTDTGELF,TRBJ2-2,TRBV10-3,few
ASSPSQDADTQY,TRBJ2-3,TRBV7-2,many
ASSQEIETGHSYEQY,TRBJ2-7,TRBV4-1,-
ASSSSPSTLAGSSYNEQF,TRBJ2-1,TRBV6-5,-
ASSKGANNQPQH,TRBJ1-5,TRBV7-2,few
SVYLQDRSYNEQF,TRBJ2-1,TRBV29-1,-
ASRSAGPQNIQY,TRBJ2-4,TRBV7-2,medium-sized
ATSREAPGTKSTYEQY,TRBJ2-7,TRBV15,-
ASGERTGELF,TRBJ2-2,TRBV6-4,-
ASSKTAQFPQH,TRBJ1-5,TRBV7-8,many
ASSLGLTYGYT,TRBJ1-2,TRBV7-2,few
ASSSLAGGIRQY,TRBJ2-7,TRBV6-2/TRBV6-3,-
SVDSVGSYETQY,TRBJ2-5,TRBV29-1,-
ASSSSGPDTQY,TRBJ2-3,TRBV5-1,few
ASSSWTSGQTSYEQY,TRBJ2-7,TRBV7-9,few
ASSSLRRDLTPSDTQY,TRBJ2-3,TRBV7-2,many
ASSTSGTGVAETQY,TRBJ2-5,TRBV12-3/TRBV12-4,once
ATSVRSITNTQY,TRBJ2-3,TRBV24-1,few
SAAGTGYEQY,TRBJ2-7,TRBV20-1,-
SVWDTLPMGYT,TRBJ1-2,TRBV29-1,-
ASTSVWGSETQY,TRBJ2-5,TRBV6-1,-
ASSLDRGAQPQH,TRBJ1-5,TRBV7-8,-
ASRRTGETYEQY,TRBJ2-7,TRBV19,-
AISGGTATLGYT,TRBJ1-2,TRBV10-3,few
ATSRDVSGYT,TRBJ1-2,TRBV15,-
ASSFSVGLAAHEQY,TRBJ2-7,TRBV7-2,many
ASSLLGGGLGYEQY,TRBJ2-7,TRBV12-3/TRBV12-4,-
ASSPDRVLAF,TRBJ1-1,TRBV7-2,many
ASSSSYNSPLH,TRBJ1-6,TRBV27,-
ATSESGSNTEAF,TRBJ1-1,TRBV24-1,few
ASSLGLAGGDEQF,TRBJ2-1,TRBV11-2,many